These 9 T cell receptor beta chains share one sample of origin, sequenced in a study of blood T cell repertoires in COVID-19 (dated by TCRdb to the early 2020s). Libraries were prepared through the immunoSEQ multiplex PCR assay. As stored in TCRdb, this immuneACCESS dataset retains in-frame rearrangements with V and J assigned. A fraction of the clones does not appear; measured against another copy, unresolved V genes explain less than half of the discrepancy, and the remainder lacks a known reason. This sample lists over 65,000 clones; 80% to 90% were detected once. Of the sample, 9.2% falls within the top ten clones. The source material was peripheral blood. These receptors originate from a human donor in a cohort sampled during active COVID-19.

The CDR3 loop reads CASSRSRSLAGDGEQFF. The DNA of the CDR3 is TGTGCCAGCAGCCGTTCGCGGAGCCTAGCGGGAGATGGTGAGCAGTTCTTC. This chain links TRBV28 with TRBJ2-1, with 10 bases identical to TRBD2. Per the germline V gene, CDR1 is MDHEN and CDR2 is SYDVKM. The CDR3 is 17 amino acids. Trimming took 6 bases from V and 9 from J; bases not matched to a gene: 17.

The chain is built from TRBV27 and TRBJ1-6; 7 nucleotides line up with TRBD1. The CDR3 runs 12 residues. Germline V gene sequence: CDR1 MNHEY, CDR2 SMNVEV (reference sequence). V was clipped by 8 bases and J by 7 bases; unmatched bases: 2. The CDR3 loop is CASGTVNSPLHF. The CDR3 region has the DNA TGTGCCAGCGGGACAGTCAATTCACCCCTCCACTTT.

V and J are TRBV30 and TRBJ2-7; D gene unclear. Germline-derived CDR1 and CDR2 are GTSNPN and SVGIG (reference sequence). Trimming left V 3 bases short and J 5 bases short, with 14 bases between. The CDR3 has 13 amino acids. CDR3 sequence reads: CAWSLGTLDEQYF. The CDR3 DNA reads TGTGCCTGGAGCCTGGGCACCCTGGACGAGCAGTACTTC.

The chain couples TRBV19 to TRBJ1-1, with D perhaps matching TRBD1 (5 bases). V lost 2 bases and J lost 1, with 14 bases in between. Per germline, CDR1 LNHDA and CDR2 SQIVND (reference sequence). This CDR3 region has 16 residues. CDR3 bases: TGTGCCAGTAGTATACGTCAGGGACTTGGGAACACTGAAGCTTTCTTT. Translating it yields CASSIRQGLGNTEAFF.

The chain joins TRBV10-2 to TRBJ2-2, with 7 nucleotides matching TRBD2. The germline gives CDR1 WSHSY, CDR2 SAAADI. CDR3 size: 15 residues. J was trimmed by 4 bases and V by 6 bases; bases with no gene match: 8. CDR3 sequence reads: CASSPAGGGTGELFF. The CDR3 nucleotides read TGCGCCAGCAGCCCCGCTGGGGGGGGCACCGGGGAGCTGTTTTTT.

The rearrangement links TRBV13 to TRBJ2-7; TRBD2 matches at 10 bases. The CDR3 is 15 residues long. The V and J ends lost 0 bases and 4 bases, in that order; junction bases with no gene match: 3. Per the germline V gene, CDR1 is PRHDT and CDR2 is FYEKMQ (reference sequence). The CDR3 spells CASSLGAGGGYEQYF. The CDR3 coding sequence is TGTGCCAGCAGCTTAGGAGCGGGAGGGGGATACGAGCAGTACTTC. Using reference TRBV13 and TRBJ2-7 for the parts outside the CDR3, the full variable domain is AAGVIQSPRHLIKEKRETATLKCYPIPRHDTVYWYQQGPGQDPQFLISFYEKMQSDKGSIPDRFSAQQFSDYHSELNMSSLELGDSALYFCASSLGAGGGYEQYFGPGTRLTVT.

Written as DNA, the CDR3 is TGTGCCAGCAGCCCGGGGGGACTAGGGGCCTACAATGAGCAGTTCTTC. This translates into CASSPGGLGAYNEQFF. The J gene is TRBJ2-1, the V gene TRBV5-4, with 8 nucleotides matching TRBD2. This CDR3 has 16 residues. The ends lost 4 bases at V and 2 bases at J; junction bases unmatched: 8. CDR1 and CDR2 (germline): SGHNT, YYREEE (reference sequence).

This chain uses TRBV7-8 with TRBJ1-4; D may be TRBD1 (6 bases). CDR1 and CDR2 from the germline V gene are SGHVS and FQNEAQ. CDR3 size: 18 residues. Deletions cut 5 bases from V and 7 bases from J, with 26 bases between. CDR3: CASSQNQIGGYAGEKLFF. In DNA, the CDR3 is TGTGCCAGCAGCCAAAATCAGATAGGGGGATATGCAGGTGAAAAACTGTTTTTT.

CDR3 DNA sequence: TGTGCCAGCACCTATCCCGAGAGGGTCACCGGGGAGCTGTTTTTT. Translation gives CASTYPERVTGELFF. This sequence joins TRBV28 and TRBJ2-2, with D possibly matching TRBD2 (5 bases). The CDR3 spans 15 residues. In germline, CDR1 is MDHEN, CDR2 SYDVKM. The V and J ends lost 7 bases and 4 bases respectively, with 16 bases between them.